This T cell receptor (beta chain) was identified in a study of control samples from healthy donors and cancer patients. Trimming took off 0 bases at V and 9 bases at J, with 9 bases between the two ends. Germline V CDR1 and CDR2: MRHNA, SNTAGT. CDR3 length equals 14 residues. Profiled with immunoSEQ multiplex PCR; TCRdb holds only in-frame clones, not every one. The table has 35,000 to 40,000 clones, around 83% seen once. The rearrangement uses TRBV6-4 and TRBJ1-6; maybe TRBD1 (5 bases). Input material: PBMCs. The receptor's source is a woman aged 60-75 years with lung cancer. CDR3 nucleotide sequence: TGTGCCAGCAGTGACTCAGGGGTTGGTTCACCCCTCCACTTT. Its translation is CASSDSGVGSPLHF.